There are a few counts of the clone carrying this T cell receptor beta chain. What it binds is not known. The record originates from a study of blood T cells in healthy people across ages. On the study more broadly: With template switching, about one barcoded beta molecule was captured per two T cells. Study-level results: A strong correlation was seen between TCR beta diversity and naive T cell percentage.

Alongside a J-beta primer mix, a sample-barcoded 5' primer served in a second PCR lasting roughly 7 to 11 cycles. Paired-end reads containing CDR3 totaled no fewer than 2.5 million for each sample. One entry per CDR3 protein, called by TCRdb with MiXCR from the 5' RACE reads. The repertoire holds 1.5 million to 1.8 million distinct CDR3 sequences, with about 42% as singletons. The V gene end was trimmed by 7 bases and the J gene end by 4 bases; junction bases not matched to a gene: 11. Germline CDR1 and CDR2: LNHDA and SQIVND (reference sequence). The CDR3 covers 15 residues. The sequence derives from a woman younger than 35 in good health. The gene calls are TRBV19 and TRBJ2-7; 9 nucleotides agree with TRBD1. The sample was blood. The CDR3 nucleotides are TGTGCCAGTACCTTTACAGGGGGCGCCGTGTACGAGCAGTACTTC. This codes for CASTFTGGAVYEQYF.